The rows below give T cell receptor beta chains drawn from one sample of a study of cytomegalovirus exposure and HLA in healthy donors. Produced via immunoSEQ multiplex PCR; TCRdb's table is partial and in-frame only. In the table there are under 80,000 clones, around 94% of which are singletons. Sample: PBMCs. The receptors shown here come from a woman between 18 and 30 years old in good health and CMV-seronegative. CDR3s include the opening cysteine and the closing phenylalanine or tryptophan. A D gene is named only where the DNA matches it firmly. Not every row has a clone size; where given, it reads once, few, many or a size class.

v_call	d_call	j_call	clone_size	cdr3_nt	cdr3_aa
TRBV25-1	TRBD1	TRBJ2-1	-	TGTGCCAGCAGTGACTGGGACAGGGTGAATGAGCAGTTCTTC	CASSDWDRVNEQFF
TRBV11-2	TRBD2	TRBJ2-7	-	TGTGCCAGCAGCTCATCACTAGCGGGGTTCTACGAGCAGTACTTC	CASSSSLAGFYEQYF
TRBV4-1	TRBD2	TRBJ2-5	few	TGCGCCAGCAGCCAACGAACCCGTAGCGGGGGTCTCCAAGAGACCCAGTACTTC	CASSQRTRSGGLQETQYF